This TCR beta chain was documented in a study of blood T cell repertoires in COVID-19. Turning to the study itself: Acute-phase and convalescent COVID-19 samples originated in the United States, Italy and Spain. The analysed material was cDNA or gDNA that came from T cells, B-cell-depleted T cells, or PBMCs.

Study processing details: Reference gene primer amplification yielded estimated nucleated cell counts. This table comes from immunoSEQ multiplex PCR, and its TCRdb copy is limited to in-frame clones, with some not included. V and J calls and clone size are those listed in that table; D and trimming were worked out from the DNA. The sample has approximately 300,000 clones; roughly 91% are singletons. Trimming took off 4 bases at V and 8 bases at J, with 15 bases between the two ends. CDR3 length: 15 residues. Germline-derived CDR1 and CDR2 are MDHEN and SYDVKM. The sequence was collected from a woman aged 25 to 45 with COVID-19, enrolled during active disease. The chain carries TRBV28 and TRBJ1-6, with D perhaps TRBD1 (6 bases). The specimen sequenced was peripheral blood. CDR3: CASSSVDSSDSPLHF. Written as DNA, the CDR3 is TGTGCCAGCAGTTCCGTGGACAGTTCTGATTCACCCCTCCACTTT. The variable domain in full, with the rest retrieved from reference TRBV28 and TRBJ1-6, is DVKVTQSSRYLVKRTGEKVFLECVQDMDHENMFWYRQDPGLGLRLIYFSYDVKMKEKGDIPEGYSVSREKKERFSLILESASTNQTSMYLCASSSVDSSDSPLHFGNGTRLTVT.